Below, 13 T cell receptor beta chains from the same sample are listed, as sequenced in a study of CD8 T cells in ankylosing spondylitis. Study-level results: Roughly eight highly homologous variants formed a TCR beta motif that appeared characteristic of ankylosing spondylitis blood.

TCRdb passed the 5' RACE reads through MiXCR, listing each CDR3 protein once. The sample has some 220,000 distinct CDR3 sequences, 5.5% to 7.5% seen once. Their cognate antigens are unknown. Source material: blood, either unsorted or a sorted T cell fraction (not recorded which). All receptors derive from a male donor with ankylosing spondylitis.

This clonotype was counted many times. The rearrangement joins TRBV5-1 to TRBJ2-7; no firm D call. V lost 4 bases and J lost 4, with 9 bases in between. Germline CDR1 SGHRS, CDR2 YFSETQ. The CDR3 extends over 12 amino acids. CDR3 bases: TGCGCCAGCAGCGCGGAAACTTACGAGCAGTACTTC. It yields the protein CASSAETYEQYF.

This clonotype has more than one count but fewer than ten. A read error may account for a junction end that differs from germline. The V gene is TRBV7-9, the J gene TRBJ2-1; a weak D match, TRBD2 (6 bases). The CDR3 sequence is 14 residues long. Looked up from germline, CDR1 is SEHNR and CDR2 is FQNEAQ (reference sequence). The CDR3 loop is CASIAETSYNEQFF. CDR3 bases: TGTGCCAGCATCGCAGAGACTAGTTACAATGAGCAGTTTTTC.

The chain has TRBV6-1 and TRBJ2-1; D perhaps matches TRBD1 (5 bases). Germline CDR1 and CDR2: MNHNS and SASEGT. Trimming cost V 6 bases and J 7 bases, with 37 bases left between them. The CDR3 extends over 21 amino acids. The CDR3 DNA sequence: TGTGCCAGCAGGAAACGCCTTATGGGGCCGGCGTATAGTAGCTCCTTGAATGAGCAGTTCTTC. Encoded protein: CASRKRLMGPAYSSSLNEQFF.

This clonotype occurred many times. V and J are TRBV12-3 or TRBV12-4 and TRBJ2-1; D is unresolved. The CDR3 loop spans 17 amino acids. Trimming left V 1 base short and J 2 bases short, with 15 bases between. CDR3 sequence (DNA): TGTGCCAGCAGTTTAGTCAGTAGTCAGGCTGCCTACAATGAGCAGTTCTTC. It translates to CASSLVSSQAAYNEQFF.

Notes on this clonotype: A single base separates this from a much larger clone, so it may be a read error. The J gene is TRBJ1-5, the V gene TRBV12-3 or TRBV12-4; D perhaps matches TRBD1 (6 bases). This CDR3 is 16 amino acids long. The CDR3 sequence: CASSLGPGDPYQSQHF. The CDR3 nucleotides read TGTGCCAGCAGTTTAGGCCCAGGGGACCCTTATCAGTCCCAGCATTTT.

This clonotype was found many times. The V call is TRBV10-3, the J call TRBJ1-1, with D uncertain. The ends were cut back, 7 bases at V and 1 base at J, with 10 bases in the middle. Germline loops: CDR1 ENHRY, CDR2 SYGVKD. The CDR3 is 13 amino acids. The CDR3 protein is CAITWGENTEAFF. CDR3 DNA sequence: TGTGCCATCACCTGGGGTGAGAACACTGAAGCTTTCTTT.

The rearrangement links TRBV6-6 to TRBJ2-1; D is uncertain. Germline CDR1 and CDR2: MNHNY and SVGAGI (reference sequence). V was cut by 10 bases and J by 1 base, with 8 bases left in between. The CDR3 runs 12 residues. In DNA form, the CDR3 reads TGTGCCATGGGCCTTTCCTACAATGAGCAGTTCTTC. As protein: CAMGLSYNEQFF.

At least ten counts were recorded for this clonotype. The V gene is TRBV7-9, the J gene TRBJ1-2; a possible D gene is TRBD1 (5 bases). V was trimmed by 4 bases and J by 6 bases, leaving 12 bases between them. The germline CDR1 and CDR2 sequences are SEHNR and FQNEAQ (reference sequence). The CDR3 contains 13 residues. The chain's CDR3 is CASSSPRGDGYTF. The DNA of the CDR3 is TGTGCCAGCAGCTCCCCTCGGGGGGATGGCTACACCTTC.

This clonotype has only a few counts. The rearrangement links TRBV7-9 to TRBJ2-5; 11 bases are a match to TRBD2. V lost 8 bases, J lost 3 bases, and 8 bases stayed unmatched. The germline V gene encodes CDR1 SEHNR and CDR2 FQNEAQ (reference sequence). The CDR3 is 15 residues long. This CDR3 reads CASLRTSGGKETQYF. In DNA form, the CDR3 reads TGTGCCAGCCTGCGAACTAGCGGGGGAAAAGAGACCCAGTACTTC.

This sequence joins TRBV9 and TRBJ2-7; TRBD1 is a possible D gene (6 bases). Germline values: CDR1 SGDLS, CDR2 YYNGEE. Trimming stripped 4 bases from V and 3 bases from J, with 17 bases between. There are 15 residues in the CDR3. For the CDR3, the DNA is TGTGCCAGCAGCTCACAATCCGGGACAAGCTACGAGCAGTACTTC. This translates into CASSSQSGTSYEQYF.

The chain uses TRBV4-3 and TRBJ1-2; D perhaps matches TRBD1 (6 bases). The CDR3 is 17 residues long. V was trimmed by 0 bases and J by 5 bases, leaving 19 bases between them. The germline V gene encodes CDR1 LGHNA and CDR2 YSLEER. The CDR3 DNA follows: TGCGCCAGCAGCCAAGAAGGGCCCAAAGGGGGGGTTTATGGCTACACCTTC. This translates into CASSQEGPKGGVYGYTF.

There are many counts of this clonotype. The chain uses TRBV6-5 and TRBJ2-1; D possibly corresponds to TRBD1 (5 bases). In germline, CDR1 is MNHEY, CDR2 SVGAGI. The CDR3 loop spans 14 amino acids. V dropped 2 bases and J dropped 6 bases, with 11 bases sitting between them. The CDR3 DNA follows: TGTGCCAGCAGTTACGTCCAGGGAATCAATGAGCAGTTCTTC. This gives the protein CASSYVQGINEQFF.

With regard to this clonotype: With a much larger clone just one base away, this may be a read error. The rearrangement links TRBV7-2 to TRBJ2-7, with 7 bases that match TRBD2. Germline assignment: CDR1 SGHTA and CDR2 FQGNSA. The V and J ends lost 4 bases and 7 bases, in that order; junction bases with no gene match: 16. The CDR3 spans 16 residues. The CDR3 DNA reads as TGTGCCAGCAGCTACCTCCCTAGCGGACGGCCCCGAGAGCAGTACGTC. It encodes CASSYLPSGRPREQYV.